This T cell receptor (beta chain) was sequenced for a study of blood T cell repertoires in COVID-19. Study-wide context: Collection of acute and convalescent COVID-19 samples took place in the United States, Italy and Spain. In each case, the material was cDNA or gDNA derived from T cells, B-cell-depleted T cells, or PBMCs.

Profiled with immunoSEQ multiplex PCR; TCRdb holds only in-frame clones, not every one. The sample shows around 230,000 clones, 70% to 90% of them seen only once. The sequencing sample was made of peripheral blood. The TCR comes from a man aged 40-50 years with acute or convalescent COVID-19.

This CDR3 reads CASSLAGAKNEQFF. DNA of the CDR3: TGTGCCAGCTCACTAGCGGGAGCGAAAAATGAGCAGTTCTTC. The chain carries TRBV18 and TRBJ2-1; 9 bases fit TRBD2. V lost 4 bases and J lost 7; bases outside the gene matches: 5. The germline V gene has CDR1 KGHSH and CDR2 LQKENI. The CDR3 sequence is 14 residues long.